The 16 T cell receptor beta chains below come from one sample, sequenced in a study of shared clonotypes between healthy human individuals. Repertoires were generated with immunoSEQ multiplex PCR, while TCRdb's copy carries only in-frame clones and drops some. The repertoire holds 2 million to 2.5 million clones, with about nine tenths as singletons. Sequencing was carried out using naive CD4+ T cells from PBMCs. Subset: CD45RA+ positively selected. These receptors were obtained from a man aged 18 to 29 in good health. Some clones in this sample may be carry-over from other donors' samples.

This clone was counted once. J is TRBJ1-3 and V is TRBV9; D uncertain. Between the trimmed V and J ends, which lost 4 bases and 0 bases, there was a span of 11 bases. CDR3 size: 15 residues. The germline V gene has CDR1 SGDLS and CDR2 YYNGEE. CDR3 sequence: CASSPEGLSGNTIYF. The DNA for the CDR3 is TGTGCCAGCAGCCCCGAGGGCCTCTCTGGAAACACCATATATTTT. Using reference TRBV9 and TRBJ1-3 for the parts outside the CDR3, the full variable domain is DSGVTQTPKHLITATGQRVTLRCSPRSGDLSVYWYQQSLDQGLQFLIQYYNGEERAKGNILERFSAQQFPDLHSELNLSSLELGDSALYFCASSPEGLSGNTIYFGEGSWLTVV.

This chain joins TRBV19 and TRBJ1-3; the D is unclear. Per germline, CDR1 LNHDA and CDR2 SQIVND (reference sequence). The length of the CDR3 is 14 residues. V lost 1 base, J lost 8 bases, and 12 bases lay in between. CDR3 bases: TGTGCCAGTAGTATAGGACGAGCAGCGGACACCATATATTTT. Translating it yields CASSIGRAADTIYF.

This clone was found a few times. The DNA of the CDR3 is TGTGCCAGTAGTATGGAGGACGTTCAGCCCCAGCATTTT. It translates to CASSMEDVQPQHF. J is TRBJ1-5 and V is TRBV19; D call uncertain. In germline, CDR1 is LNHDA, CDR2 SQIVND (reference sequence). The CDR3 is 13 amino acids. Trimming pared 3 bases from V and 6 bases from J, leaving 9 bases between. The full variable domain, completed using reference TRBV19 and TRBJ1-5, is DGGITQSPKYLFRKEGQNVTLSCEQNLNHDAMYWYRQDPGQGLRLIYYSQIVNDFQKGDIAEGYSVSREKKESFPLTVTSAQKNPTAFYLCASSMEDVQPQHFGDGTRLSIL.

About this clone itself: Different DNA sequences within this sample yield the same CDR3. The chain employs TRBV9 and TRBJ2-2, with TRBD2 matching 8 bases. CDR1 is SGDLS, CDR2 YYNGEE, per germline. The V segment lost 1 base and the J segment 2 bases; nucleotides outside the gene matches: 4. This CDR3 contains 16 residues. CDR3 sequence (DNA): TGTGCCAGCAGCGTACTTAGCGGGACTAACACCGGGGAGCTGTTTTTT. The encoded protein is CASSVLSGTNTGELFF.

V and J are TRBV6-5 and TRBJ2-5; no firm D call. V lost 6 bases and J lost 1, with 9 bases in between. Germline CDR1 reads MNHEY; CDR2 reads SVGAGI. This CDR3 is built from 13 residues. CDR3 bases: TGTGCCAGCAGGAGTCCAGCCCAAGAGACCCAGTACTTC. This codes for CASRSPAQETQYF.

The chain combines TRBV5-1 with TRBJ2-7, with 8 bases fitting TRBD2. CDR1 and CDR2 from the germline V gene are SGHRS and YFSETQ. The CDR3 extends over 14 amino acids. The J segment lost 5 bases and the V segment lost 4 bases, leaving 8 bases of the junction unmatched. CDR3 DNA: TGCGCCAGCAGCCGTAGCGGGATACCACACGAGCAGTACTTC. It specifies CASSRSGIPHEQYF.

V and J are TRBV5-6 and TRBJ2-2; D uncertain. The CDR3 contains 16 residues. The germline V gene has CDR1 SGHDT and CDR2 YYEEEE. Trimming took off 4 bases at V and 3 bases at J, with 16 bases between the two ends. As DNA, the CDR3 is TGTGCCAGCAGCCTGACCTGGACCTCCGACACCGGGGAGCTGTTTTTT. Translation: CASSLTWTSDTGELFF.

This clone appeared once. The chain couples TRBV4-2 to TRBJ2-7, with 9 positions matching TRBD1. The CDR3 covers 18 residues. Germline trimming cut 2 bases from V and 2 bases from J; bases unmatched to any gene: 13. CDR1 LGHNA and CDR2 YNFKEQ come from the germline V gene. CDR3 coding DNA: TGTGCCAGCAGCCAACTTCACCCCGGGACAGGGATTACCTACGAGCAGTACTTC. As protein: CASSQLHPGTGITYEQYF.

In DNA form, the CDR3 reads TGTGCCAGTAGTGCGGGATGGGGGAGCTACGAGCAGTACTTC. Translating it yields CASSAGWGSYEQYF. The genes are TRBV19 and TRBJ2-7; D possibly corresponds to TRBD2 (6 bases). Germline V lookup: CDR1 LNHDA, CDR2 SQIVND (reference sequence). V was trimmed by 5 bases and J by 3 bases, leaving 14 bases between them. The CDR3 has 14 amino acids.

As regards this clone: Distinct nucleotide sequences in the sample also encode this CDR3. V and J are TRBV6-6 and TRBJ1-1, with unresolved D. The CDR3 runs to 13 residues. Germline V gene sequence: CDR1 MNHNY, CDR2 SVGAGI (reference sequence). The V and J ends lost 0 bases and 3 bases respectively, with 5 bases between them. This CDR3 is CASSYSTDTEAFF. The DNA of the CDR3 is TGTGCCAGCAGTTACTCGACGGACACTGAAGCTTTCTTT.

V usage is TRBV7-2 and J usage is TRBJ1-4; D call uncertain. Trimming took off 5 bases at V and 4 bases at J, with 11 bases between the two ends. The CDR3 runs 14 residues. Germline assignment: CDR1 SGHTA and CDR2 FQGNSA. CDR3 sequence (DNA): TGTGCCAGCAGCCCAGCGGGCGTTAATGAAAAACTGTTTTTT. Translated: CASSPAGVNEKLFF. The full variable domain, rest sourced from reference TRBV7-2 and TRBJ1-4, is GAGVSQSPSNKVTEKGKDVELRCDPISGHTALYWYRQSLGQGLEFLIYFQGNSAPDKSGLPSDRFSAERTGGSVSTLTIQRTQQEDSAVYLCASSPAGVNEKLFFGSGTQLSVL.

In this sample, this clone turned up once. V usage is TRBV6-5 and J usage is TRBJ1-5; no clear D. V dropped 4 bases and J dropped 0 bases, with 4 bases sitting between them. Germline V gene lookup returns CDR1 MNHEY and CDR2 SVGAGI. This CDR3 region has 13 residues. As DNA, the CDR3 is TGTGCCAGCAGTTTCAATAGCAATCAGCCCCAGCATTTT. Its protein product is CASSFNSNQPQHF.

V is TRBV21-1 and J is TRBJ2-7. TRBV21-1 is marked as a pseudogene. This CDR3 contains 16 residues. The CDR3 protein is CASSKAQGGLSYEQYF. In DNA, the CDR3 is TGTGCCAGCAGCAAAGCGCAGGGCGGGCTGTCTTACGAGCAGTACTTC.

This rearrangement joins TRBV12-5 to TRBJ1-2; D is possibly TRBD1 (5 bases). Looked up from germline, CDR1 is LGHNT and CDR2 is FRNRAP. Trimming shortened V by 3 bases and J by 4 bases, and 24 bases separated the two germline ends. The CDR3 extends over 18 amino acids. CDR3 coding DNA: TGTGCTAGTGGTTTTGGGAGTGGGGGACGGGCAGGCGTCTATGGCTACACCTTC. It yields the protein CASGFGSGGRAGVYGYTF. Looking up the rest from reference TRBV12-5 and TRBJ1-2 gives the full variable domain: DARVTQTPRHKVTEMGQEVTMRCQPILGHNTVFWYRQTMMQGLELLAYFRNRAPLDDSGMPKDRFSAEMPDATLATLKIQPSEPRDSAVYFCASGFGSGGRAGVYGYTFGSGTRLTVV.

The J gene is TRBJ2-4, the V gene TRBV19, with D tentatively TRBD2 (6 bases). Germline V lookup: CDR1 LNHDA, CDR2 SQIVND (reference sequence). The CDR3 loop spans 13 amino acids. Trimming shortened V by 7 bases and J by 8 bases, and 15 bases separated the two germline ends. This CDR3 reads CASTGLFSDIQYF. Written as DNA, the CDR3 is TGTGCCAGTACGGGACTCTTTTCGGACATTCAGTACTTC. The whole variable domain, filled in from reference TRBV19 and TRBJ2-4, reads DGGITQSPKYLFRKEGQNVTLSCEQNLNHDAMYWYRQDPGQGLRLIYYSQIVNDFQKGDIAEGYSVSREKKESFPLTVTSAQKNPTAFYLCASTGLFSDIQYFGAGTRLSVL.

The rearrangement links TRBV11-3 to TRBJ1-1; D ambiguous. CDR1 and CDR2 (germline): SGHNT, YENEEA. The V and J ends lost 6 bases and 0 bases respectively, with 17 bases between them. This CDR3 has 16 residues. CDR3 protein: CASSHNLGSMNTEAFF. The CDR3 coding sequence is TGTGCCAGCAGTCATAACCTTGGCAGCATGAACACTGAAGCTTTCTTT.